A selection of T cell receptor beta chains follows, all from one sample in a study of blood T cell repertoires in COVID-19. Sequencing used immunoSEQ multiplex PCR; TCRdb keeps in-frame clones, though not all of them. Of roughly 150,000 clones in the sample, under 85% are singletons; the top ten hold roughly 3.6%. The sequenced sample was peripheral blood. Source of these receptors: a woman older than 75 with acute or convalescent COVID-19. CDR3s include the opening cysteine and the closing phenylalanine or tryptophan. Each record gives: CDR3 protein, CDR3 DNA, D gene, J gene, V gene, clone size. D genes are given only for firm matches. Clone size is stated in some rows and not others, as once, few, many or a class when expanded.

CASSQVQGANTEAFF | TGTGCCAGCAGCCAAGTGCAGGGGGCGAACACTGAAGCTTTCTTT | TRBD1 | TRBJ1-1 | TRBV14 | -
CSASSGTPAFF | TGCAGTGCTTCCTCTGGGACACCAGCTTTCTTT | - | TRBJ1-1 | TRBV20-1 | many
CSVAGGVGNTIYF | TGCAGCGTTGCAGGAGGGGTTGGAAACACCATATATTTT | - | TRBJ1-3 | TRBV29-1 | -
CASRVYENTEAFF | TGTGCCAGCCGCGTCTATGAGAACACTGAAGCTTTCTTT | - | TRBJ1-1 | TRBV6-4 | -
CASSQSWLNQPQHF | TGTGCCAGCAGCCAATCTTGGCTCAATCAGCCCCAGCATTTT | - | TRBJ1-5 | TRBV4-2 | few
CASSEGQFSQPQHF | TGTGCCAGCAGTGAAGGGCAGTTCAGTCAGCCCCAGCATTTT | - | TRBJ1-5 | TRBV2 | -
CASSLTSGAYEQYF | TGTGCCAGCAGTTTGACTAGCGGGGCCTACGAGCAGTACTTC | TRBD2 | TRBJ2-7 | TRBV6-5 | -
CASSPPGVNTEAFF | TGTGCCAGCAGCCCCCCGGGGGTGAACACTGAAGCTTTCTTT | - | TRBJ1-1 | TRBV3-1/TRBV3-2 | -
CASRHLTGENSPLHF | TGTGCCAGCAGGCACTTGACAGGGGAGAATTCACCCCTCCACTTT | TRBD1 | TRBJ1-6 | TRBV6-4 | few
CSVEGWGQGDPSPDTQYF | TGCAGCGTTGAAGGTTGGGGACAGGGAGACCCCAGCCCAGATACGCAGTATTTT | TRBD1 | TRBJ2-3 | TRBV29-1 | -
CASSGTLGNTIYF | TGTGCCAGCAGTGGGACTCTTGGAAACACCATATATTTT | - | TRBJ1-3 | TRBV6-2/TRBV6-3 | -
CASSISVGQGIEKLFF | TGTGCCAGTAGTATATCCGTCGGCCAGGGGATTGAAAAACTGTTTTTT | - | TRBJ1-4 | TRBV19 | -
CASSLDGSSGNTIYF | TGCGCCAGCAGCTTGGACGGGAGCTCTGGAAACACCATATATTTT | - | TRBJ1-3 | TRBV5-1 | -
CASSQGQGWKNYGYTF | TGTGCCAGCAGCCAAGGACAGGGTTGGAAGAACTATGGCTACACCTTC | TRBD1 | TRBJ1-2 | TRBV4-2 | -
CASSLGAHEQYF | TGTGCCAGCAGTTTGGGAGCCCACGAGCAGTACTTC | - | TRBJ2-7 | TRBV12-3/TRBV12-4 | -
CASRLQGGWAEAFF | TGTGCCAGCAGACTACAAGGGGGCTGGGCTGAAGCTTTCTTT | TRBD1 | TRBJ1-1 | TRBV7-9 | few
CASSRSQGTREKLFF | TGCGCCAGCAGTCGGTCACAGGGAACAAGGGAAAAACTGTTTTTT | - | TRBJ1-4 | TRBV5-1 | -
CAISSPQGRPEAFF | TGTGCCATCAGCTCGCCTCAGGGGCGCCCTGAAGCTTTCTTT | - | TRBJ1-1 | TRBV19 | medium-sized
CASSPRDTGYGYTF | TGTGCCAGCAGCCCCCGGGACACCGGCTATGGCTACACCTTC | - | TRBJ1-2 | TRBV3-1/TRBV3-2 | -
CASRITGWSTGELFF | TGTGCCAGTAGAATCACAGGGTGGAGCACCGGGGAGCTGTTTTTT | - | TRBJ2-2 | TRBV19 | -
CASSIGQAEAFF | TGTGCCAGTAGTATTGGGCAGGCTGAAGCTTTCTTT | - | TRBJ1-1 | TRBV19 | few
CASSRLQGTGELFF | TGTGCCAGCAGTCGATTACAGGGGACCGGGGAGCTGTTTTTT | TRBD1 | TRBJ2-2 | TRBV27 | once
CASSETGLGGGYTF | TGTGCCAGCAGTGAGACCGGCCTCGGGGGTGGCTACACCTTC | - | TRBJ1-2 | TRBV2 | once
CSVNLREAFF | TGCAGCGTTAATCTCCGTGAAGCTTTCTTT | - | TRBJ1-1 | TRBV29-1 | -
CASRPGQGSYEQYF | TGCGCCAGCAGACCCGGACAGGGTTCCTACGAGCAGTACTTC | TRBD1 | TRBJ2-7 | TRBV23-1 | -
CASSNTGPPQNIQYF | TGTGCCAGCTCCAATACAGGGCCCCCCCAAAACATTCAGTACTTC | - | TRBJ2-4 | TRBV18 | -
CATSIAGRSYEQYF | TGTGCCACCAGTATAGCGGGGAGGTCCTACGAGCAGTACTTC | TRBD2 | TRBJ2-7 | TRBV27 | once
CASREAGGPNEKLFF | TGTGCCAGCAGGGAAGCCGGCGGGCCCAATGAAAAACTGTTTTTT | - | TRBJ1-4 | TRBV6-1 | -
CASSLAYRVEAGNTIYF | TGTGCCAGCAGCTTAGCCTACAGGGTAGAAGCTGGAAACACCATATATTTT | - | TRBJ1-3 | TRBV11-2 | -
CSASTGGYNEQFF | TGCAGTGCTAGTACAGGGGGGTACAATGAGCAGTTCTTC | TRBD1 | TRBJ2-1 | TRBV20-1 | -
CASSIDTTGELFF | TGCGCCAGCAGCATTGACACCACCGGGGAGCTGTTTTTT | - | TRBJ2-2 | TRBV5-1 | -
CASSRTRASSYEQYF | TGTGCCAGCAGCCGTACGAGGGCTAGCTCCTACGAGCAGTACTTC | - | TRBJ2-7 | TRBV5-8 | -
CASRQAVPGQVYNEQFF | TGTGCCAGCAGGCAAGCGGTACCGGGACAGGTCTACAATGAGCAGTTCTTC | TRBD1 | TRBJ2-1 | TRBV7-9 | -
CASSPGTEAFF | TGTGCCAGCAGCCCGGGGACTGAAGCTTTCTTT | - | TRBJ1-1 | TRBV12-3/TRBV12-4 | once
CASSPDRGGEQFF | TGTGCCAGCAGCCCGGACAGGGGAGGTGAGCAGTTCTTC | TRBD1 | TRBJ2-1 | TRBV5-6 | -
CASTNRGGGYNYGYTF | TGTGCCAGCACTAACCGAGGGGGGGGCTACAACTATGGCTACACCTTC | - | TRBJ1-2 | TRBV5-4 | -
CASSTQLVRPEAFF | TGTGCCAGCAGCACCCAGTTGGTGCGGCCTGAAGCTTTCTTT | - | TRBJ1-1 | TRBV7-2 | -
CASSFGDFYGYTF | TGTGCCAGCAGCTTTGGGGACTTCTATGGCTACACCTTC | - | TRBJ1-2 | TRBV7-9 | -
CASSLVASGGTDTQYF | TGCGCCAGCAGCTTGGTGGCTAGCGGGGGCACAGATACGCAGTATTTT | TRBD2 | TRBJ2-3 | TRBV5-1 | -
CASSQSRAGANVLTF | TGTGCCAGCAGCCAATCCCGAGCTGGGGCCAACGTCCTGACTTTC | - | TRBJ2-6 | TRBV16 | -
CSASSSGGPVMQETQYF | TGCAGTGCTAGTTCCAGCGGGGGGCCTGTTATGCAAGAGACCCAGTACTTC | TRBD2 | TRBJ2-5 | TRBV20-1 | -
CSASSTVNSPLHF | TGCAGTGCTAGTTCAACAGTCAATTCACCCCTCCACTTT | - | TRBJ1-6 | TRBV20-1 | -
CSATGGSPLHF | TGCAGTGCCACAGGTGGATCACCCCTCCACTTT | - | TRBJ1-6 | TRBV20-1 | -
CASQGGTGISNTGELFF | TGCGCCAGCCAAGGCGGGACAGGGATTTCGAACACCGGGGAGCTGTTTTTT | TRBD1 | TRBJ2-2 | TRBV5-1 | -
CASSSPGLARYEQYF | TGTGCCAGCAGCTCTCCGGGACTAGCGAGGTACGAGCAGTACTTC | TRBD2 | TRBJ2-7 | TRBV28 | -